This TCR beta chain comes out of a study of vaccination and CD4 T cells after COVID-19. As for the study in general: At a median around 100 days (range 35 to 161) after diagnosis, post-COVID samples were drawn. Study-level points and caveats: Within convalescent individuals, 304 out of 307 vaccine-specific clones proved to be spike mono-reactive. Median SARS-CoV-2-reactive clonotype numbers went up from roughly 21 to 40, but not significantly.

Noted treatment: approximately 9-day PBMC culture with coronavirus spike peptide pools or control peptides (ViraFEST assay). The Oncomine TCR Beta short-read assay sequenced DNA from cultured CD4+ T cells. Genomic DNA from cultured CD4+ T cells was extracted. Via MiXCR, TCRdb re-called the PCR reads, giving one row per CDR3 protein. Of 20,000 to 30,000 distinct CDR3 sequences in the sample, around two fifths were seen once. Remarks on this clonotype: Its antigen remains unidentified.

Deletions cut 6 bases from V and 5 bases from J, with 19 bases between. This CDR3 comprises 14 residues. Germline CDR1 is DFQATT and CDR2 is SNEGSKA (reference sequence). This chain links TRBV20-1 with TRBJ2-5, with D perhaps matching TRBD1 (6 bases). The receptor's source is a human donor who had recovered from COVID-19. Sample: CD4+ T cells from blood, cultured in vitro. CDR3 amino acids: CSAPRDTLEETQYF. The CDR3 DNA is TGCAGTGCCCCCAGGGACACCTTGGAGGAGACCCAGTACTTC.